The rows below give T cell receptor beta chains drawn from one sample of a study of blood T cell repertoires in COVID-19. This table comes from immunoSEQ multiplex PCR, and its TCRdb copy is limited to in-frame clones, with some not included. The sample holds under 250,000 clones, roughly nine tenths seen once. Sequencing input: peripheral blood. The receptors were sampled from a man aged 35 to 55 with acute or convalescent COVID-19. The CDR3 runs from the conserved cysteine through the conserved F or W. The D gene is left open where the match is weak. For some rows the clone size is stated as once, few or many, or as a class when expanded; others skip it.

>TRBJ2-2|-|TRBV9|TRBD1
CASSPPRTGTNTGELFF
TGTGCCAGCAGCCCTCCGAGGACAGGTACGAACACCGGGGAGCTGTTTTTT
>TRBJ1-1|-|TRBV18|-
CASSPREQAFF
TGTGCCAGCTCACCGAGGGAGCAAGCTTTCTTT
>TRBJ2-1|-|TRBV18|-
CASSPVSQSYNEQFF
TGTGCCAGCTCACCAGTCTCACAATCCTACAATGAGCAGTTCTTC
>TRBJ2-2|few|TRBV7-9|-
CASSLARVNTGELFF
TGTGCCAGCAGCTTAGCGCGGGTTAACACCGGGGAGCTGTTTTTT
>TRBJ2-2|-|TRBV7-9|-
CASSLNSGGELFF
TGTGCCAGCAGCTTAAACTCAGGCGGGGAGCTGTTTTTT
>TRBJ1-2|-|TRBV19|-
CASSPTGPFSGYTF
TGTGCCAGTAGCCCAACAGGGCCCTTTTCGGGCTACACCTTC
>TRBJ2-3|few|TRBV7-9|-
CASSFRRREADTQYF
TGTGCCAGCAGCTTCAGGAGGCGGGAAGCAGATACGCAGTATTTT
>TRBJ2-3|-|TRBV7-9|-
CASSLEGADTQYF
TGTGCCAGCAGCTTAGAGGGGGCAGATACGCAGTATTTT
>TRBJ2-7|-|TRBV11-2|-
CASRLLSGRGGYEQYF
TGTGCCAGCAGACTTTTGTCAGGCAGGGGCGGCTACGAGCAGTACTTC
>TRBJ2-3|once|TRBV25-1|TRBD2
CASSVAGPSDTQYF
TGTGCCAGCAGTGTAGCGGGCCCCTCAGATACGCAGTATTTT
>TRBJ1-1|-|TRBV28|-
CASLTGSEAFF
TGTGCCAGCTTAACAGGGAGTGAAGCTTTCTTT
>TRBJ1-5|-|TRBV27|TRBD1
CASRTGFGQPQHF
TGTGCCAGCAGGACAGGGTTTGGGCAGCCCCAGCATTTT
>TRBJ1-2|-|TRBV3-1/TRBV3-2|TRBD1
CASSQDRVEGYTF
TGTGCCAGCAGCCAGGACAGGGTTGAAGGCTACACCTTC
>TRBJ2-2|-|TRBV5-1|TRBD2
CASSLLASGGAEAGELFF
TGCGCCAGCAGCTTGCTGGCTAGCGGGGGGGCCGAGGCCGGGGAGCTGTTTTTT
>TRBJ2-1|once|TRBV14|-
CASSQFPRLVSYNEQFF
TGTGCCAGCAGCCAATTCCCCAGACTAGTATCTTACAATGAGCAGTTCTTC
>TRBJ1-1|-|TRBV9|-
CASSPPSTEAFF
TGTGCCAGCAGCCCCCCCAGCACTGAAGCTTTCTTT
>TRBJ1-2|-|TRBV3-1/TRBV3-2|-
CASSQDLGRAYGGYTF
TGTGCCAGCAGCCAAGATCTTGGCAGGGCTTATGGTGGCTACACCTTC
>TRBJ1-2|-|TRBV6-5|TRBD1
CASSLTGQGRGYTF
TGTGCCAGCAGCCTAACCGGACAGGGAAGGGGCTACACCTTC
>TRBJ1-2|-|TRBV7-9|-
CASSSRSNYGYTF
TGTGCCAGCAGCAGCCGGAGCAACTATGGCTACACCTTC
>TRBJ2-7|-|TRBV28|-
CASSLVPGAGYEQYF
TGTGCCAGCAGTTTAGTTCCTGGCGCGGGGTACGAGCAGTACTTC
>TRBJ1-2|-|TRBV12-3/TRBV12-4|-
CASSLARTAAF
TGTGCCAGCAGTTTAGCGAGGACAGCCGCTTTC
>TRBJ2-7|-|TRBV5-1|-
CASSRGSDRYEQYF
TGCGCCAGCAGCCGGGGGTCCGACCGCTACGAGCAGTACTTC
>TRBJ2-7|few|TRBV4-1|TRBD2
CASSQAGLAGGEQYF
TGCGCCAGCAGCCAAGCGGGACTAGCGGGAGGCGAGCAGTACTTC
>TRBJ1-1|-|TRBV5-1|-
CASTPVPGGNTEAFF
TGCGCCAGCACCCCCGTCCCGGGGGGGAACACTGAAGCTTTCTTT
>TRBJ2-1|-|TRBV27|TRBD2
CASSSRTSGRNEQFF
TGTGCCAGCAGTAGCCGGACTAGCGGGCGCAATGAGCAGTTCTTC
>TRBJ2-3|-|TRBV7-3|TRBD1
CASSEGQGYTDTQYF
TGTGCCAGCAGCGAAGGACAGGGCTATACAGATACGCAGTATTTT
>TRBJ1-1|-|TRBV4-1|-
CASSQDPPETEAFF
TGCGCCAGCAGCCAAGATCCCCCTGAGACTGAAGCTTTCTTT
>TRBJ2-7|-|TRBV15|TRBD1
CATSRGSRTGAREQYF
TGTGCCACCAGCAGGGGGTCCCGGACAGGGGCACGGGAGCAGTACTTC
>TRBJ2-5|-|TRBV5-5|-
CASMPSGGPGETQYF
TGTGCCAGCATGCCCTCCGGGGGACCGGGAGAGACCCAGTACTTC
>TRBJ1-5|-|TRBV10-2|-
CASSVFSVGGNQPQHF
TGCGCCAGCAGTGTCTTCTCGGTGGGAGGCAATCAGCCCCAGCATTTT
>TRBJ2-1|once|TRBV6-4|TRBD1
CASSFGQGQYNEQFF
TGTGCCAGCAGTTTTGGACAGGGCCAGTACAATGAGCAGTTCTTC
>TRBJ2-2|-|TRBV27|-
CASSLAGNGGELFF
TGTGCCAGCAGTTTAGCGGGGAACGGCGGGGAGCTGTTTTTT
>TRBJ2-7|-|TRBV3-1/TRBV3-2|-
CASSQESGSSYEQYF
TGTGCCAGCAGCCAAGAAAGTGGCAGCTCCTACGAGCAGTACTTC
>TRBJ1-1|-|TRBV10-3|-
CAIKWASNTEAFF
TGTGCCATCAAATGGGCATCGAACACTGAAGCTTTCTTT
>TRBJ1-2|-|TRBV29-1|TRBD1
CSVGTEHGYTF
TGCAGCGTGGGGACAGAGCATGGCTACACCTTC
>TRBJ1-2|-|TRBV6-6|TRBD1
CASSPGTAQGMVRGYTF
TGTGCCAGCAGTCCCGGGACAGCCCAGGGCATGGTTAGAGGCTACACCTTC
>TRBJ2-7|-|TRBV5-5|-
CASSNPGNSYEQYF
TGTGCCAGCAGCAACCCCGGGAACTCCTACGAGCAGTACTTC
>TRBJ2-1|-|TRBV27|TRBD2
CASSQRESYNEQFF
TGTGCCAGCAGTCAGCGGGAGTCCTACAATGAGCAGTTCTTC
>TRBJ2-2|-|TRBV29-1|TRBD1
CSVALQGANTGELFF
TGCAGCGTTGCGTTACAGGGGGCGAACACCGGGGAGCTGTTTTTT
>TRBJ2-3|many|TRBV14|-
CASSQDRGGVLLTDTQYF
TGTGCCAGCAGCCAAGACAGGGGAGGGGTGCTCCTCACAGATACGCAGTATTTT
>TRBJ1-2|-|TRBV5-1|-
CASSLTLTGSNYGYTF
TGCGCCAGCAGCTTGACGCTGACGGGGTCCAACTATGGCTACACCTTC